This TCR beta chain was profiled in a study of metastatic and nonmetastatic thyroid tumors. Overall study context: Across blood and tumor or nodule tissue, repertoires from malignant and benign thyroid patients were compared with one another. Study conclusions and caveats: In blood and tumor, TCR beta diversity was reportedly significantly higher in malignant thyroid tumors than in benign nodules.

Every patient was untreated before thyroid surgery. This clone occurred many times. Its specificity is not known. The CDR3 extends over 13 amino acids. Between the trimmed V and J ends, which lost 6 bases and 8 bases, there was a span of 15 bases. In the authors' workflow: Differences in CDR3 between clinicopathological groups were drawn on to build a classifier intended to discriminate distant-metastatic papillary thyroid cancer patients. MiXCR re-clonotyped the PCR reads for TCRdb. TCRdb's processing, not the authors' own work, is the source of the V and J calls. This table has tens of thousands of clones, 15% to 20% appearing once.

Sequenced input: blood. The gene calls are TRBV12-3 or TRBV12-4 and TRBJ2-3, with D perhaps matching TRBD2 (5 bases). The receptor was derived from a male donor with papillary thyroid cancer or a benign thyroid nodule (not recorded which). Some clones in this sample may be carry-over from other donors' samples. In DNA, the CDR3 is TGTGCCAGCAGGATAGGGAGTGCGAGTACGCAGTATTTT. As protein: CASRIGSASTQYF.